The following is a T cell receptor beta chain sequence with its context. This sample stems from a study of blood T cell repertoires in COVID-19. The overall study: Specimens from acute and convalescent COVID-19 originated in the United States, Italy and Spain.

Per the original data handling: Quantification of nucleated cells was approximated via reference gene primer amplification. Produced via immunoSEQ multiplex PCR; TCRdb's table is partial and in-frame only. The DNA gave D and trimming, while V, J and clone size come from that table. The table shows approximately 120,000 clones, with 80% to 95% occurring only once. The V and J ends lost 3 bases and 4 bases, in that order; junction bases with no gene match: 5. There are 14 residues in the CDR3. The V gene's germline CDR1 is MNHEY and CDR2 SVGAGI. Input material: peripheral blood. The chain has TRBV6-5 and TRBJ2-7; 8 bases match TRBD2. The clonotype originates from a man aged 45-60 years with COVID-19, enrolled during active disease. CDR3 bases: TGTGCCAGCAGTTATAGCGGGAAGAGGTACGAGCAGTACTTC. Translated: CASSYSGKRYEQYF.